This TCR beta chain was sequenced during a study of T cell responses to AZD1222 COVID-19 vaccine. Study-level findings and limits: Mostly white British, mostly female donors; authors suggested clonal diversity may be underestimated. Nearly half of the spike-specific TCRs reportedly recognize variant regions that carry no mutations. Spike-specific TCR breadth and depth grew following two AZD1222 doses.

Here immunoSEQ multiplex PCR was the method, and the copy in TCRdb shows in-frame clones only, minus some. The sample comprises approximately 84,000 clones, 70% to 90% of which are singletons, and under 11% rests with the top ten. Pooling covered second doses at about 4 or about 12 weeks. To note about this clone: Its antigen remains unidentified.

Between the trimmed V and J ends, which lost 7 bases and 4 bases, there was a span of 8 bases. Per the germline V gene, CDR1 is LNHDA and CDR2 is SQIVND (reference sequence). This CDR3 comprises 13 residues. The genes are TRBV19 and TRBJ1-6; D unclear. The specimen comprised peripheral blood, sampled 28 days after the second AZD1222 dose. The receptor comes from an adult who received the AZD1222 COVID-19 vaccine. This CDR3 reads CASNRQYNSPLHF. CDR3 DNA sequence: TGTGCCAGTAACCGACAATATAATTCACCCCTCCACTTT. Based on the CDR3 plus reference TRBV19 and TRBJ1-6, the full variable domain is DGGITQSPKYLFRKEGQNVTLSCEQNLNHDAMYWYRQDPGQGLRLIYYSQIVNDFQKGDIAEGYSVSREKKESFPLTVTSAQKNPTAFYLCASNRQYNSPLHFGNGTRLTVT.